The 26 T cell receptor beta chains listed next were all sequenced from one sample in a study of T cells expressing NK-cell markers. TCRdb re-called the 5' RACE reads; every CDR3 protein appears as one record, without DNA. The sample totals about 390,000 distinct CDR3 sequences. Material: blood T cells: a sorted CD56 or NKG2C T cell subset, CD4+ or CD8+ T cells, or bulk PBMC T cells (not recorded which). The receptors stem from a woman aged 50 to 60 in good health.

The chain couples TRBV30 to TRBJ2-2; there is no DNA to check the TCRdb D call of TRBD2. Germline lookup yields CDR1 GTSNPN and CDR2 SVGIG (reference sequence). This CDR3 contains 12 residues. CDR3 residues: CAWRKGSGELFF.

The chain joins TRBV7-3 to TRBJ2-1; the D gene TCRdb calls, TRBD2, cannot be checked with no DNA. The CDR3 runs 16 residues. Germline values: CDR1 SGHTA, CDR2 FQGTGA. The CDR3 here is CASSLNRAAGGNEQFF. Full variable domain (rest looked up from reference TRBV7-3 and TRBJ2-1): GAGVSQTPSNKVTEKGKYVELRCDPISGHTALYWYRQSLGQGPEFLIYFQGTGAADDSGLPNDRFFAVRPEGSVSTLKIQRTERGDSAVYLCASSLNRAAGGNEQFFGPGTRLTVL.

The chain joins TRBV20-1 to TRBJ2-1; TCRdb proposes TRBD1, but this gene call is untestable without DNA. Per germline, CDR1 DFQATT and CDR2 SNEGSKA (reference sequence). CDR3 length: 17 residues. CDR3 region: CSARVGSILRQGNEQFF.

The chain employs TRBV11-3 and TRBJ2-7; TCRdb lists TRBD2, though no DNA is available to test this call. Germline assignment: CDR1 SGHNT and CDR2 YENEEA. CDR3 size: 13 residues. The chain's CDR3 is CASSLIWENEQYF. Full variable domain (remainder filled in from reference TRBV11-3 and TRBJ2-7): EAGVVQSPRYKIIEKKQPVAFWCNPISGHNTLYWYLQNLGQGPELLIRYENEEAVDDSQLPKDRFSAERLKGVDSTLKIQPAELGDSAVYLCASSLIWENEQYFGPGTRLTVT.

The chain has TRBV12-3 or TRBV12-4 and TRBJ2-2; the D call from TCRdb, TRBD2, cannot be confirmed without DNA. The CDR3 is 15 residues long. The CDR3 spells CASSSSSGSGGELFF.

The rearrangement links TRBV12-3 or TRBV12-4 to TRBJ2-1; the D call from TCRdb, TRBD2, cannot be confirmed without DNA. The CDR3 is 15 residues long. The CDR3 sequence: CASSRLAGGRYEQFF.

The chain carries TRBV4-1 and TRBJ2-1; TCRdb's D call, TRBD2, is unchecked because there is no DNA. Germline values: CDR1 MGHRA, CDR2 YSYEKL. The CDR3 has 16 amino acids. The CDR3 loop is CASSHPLREAYNEQFF.

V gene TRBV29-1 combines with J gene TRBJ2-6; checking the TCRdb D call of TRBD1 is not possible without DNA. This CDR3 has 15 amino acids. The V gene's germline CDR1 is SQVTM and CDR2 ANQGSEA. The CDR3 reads CSVEDRGPGANVLTF.

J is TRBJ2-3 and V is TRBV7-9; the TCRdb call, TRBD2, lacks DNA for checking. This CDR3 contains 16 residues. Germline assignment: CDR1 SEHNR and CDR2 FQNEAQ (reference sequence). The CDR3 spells CASSLGPSGGTDTQYF.

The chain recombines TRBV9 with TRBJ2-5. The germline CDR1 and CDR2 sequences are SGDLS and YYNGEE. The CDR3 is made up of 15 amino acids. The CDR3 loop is CASSVAGFLRETQYF.

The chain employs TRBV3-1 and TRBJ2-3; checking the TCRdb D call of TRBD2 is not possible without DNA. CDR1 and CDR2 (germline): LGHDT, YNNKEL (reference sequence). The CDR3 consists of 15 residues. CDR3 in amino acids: CASSQGGKAGYTQYF.

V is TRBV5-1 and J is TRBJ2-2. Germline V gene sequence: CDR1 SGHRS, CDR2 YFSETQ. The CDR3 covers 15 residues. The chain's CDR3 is CASRILSSQVGELFF. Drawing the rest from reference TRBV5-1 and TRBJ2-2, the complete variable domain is KAGVTQTPRYLIKTRGQQVTLSCSPISGHRSVSWYQQTPGQGLQFLFEYFSETQRNKGNFPGRFSGRQFSNSRSEMNVSTLELGDSALYLCASRILSSQVGELFFGEGSRLTVL.

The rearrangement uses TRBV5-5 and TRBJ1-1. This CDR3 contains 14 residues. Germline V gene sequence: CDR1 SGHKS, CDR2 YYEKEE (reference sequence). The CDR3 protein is CASSWGGGKTEAFF.

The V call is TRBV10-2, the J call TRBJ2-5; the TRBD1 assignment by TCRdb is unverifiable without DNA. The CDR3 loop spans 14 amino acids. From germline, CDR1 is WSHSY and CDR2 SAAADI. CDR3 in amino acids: CASSEGTGIETQYF.

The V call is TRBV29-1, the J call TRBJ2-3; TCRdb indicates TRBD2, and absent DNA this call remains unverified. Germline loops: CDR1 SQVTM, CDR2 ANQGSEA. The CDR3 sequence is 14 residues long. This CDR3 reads CSVDMAGVGDTQYF.

CDR3 sequence reads: CATSSGLLAGVSGELFF. The J gene is TRBJ2-2, the V gene TRBV15; TCRdb's D call of TRBD2 is untestable without DNA. The CDR3 loop spans 17 amino acids. Germline CDR1 LNHNV, CDR2 YYDKDF (reference sequence).

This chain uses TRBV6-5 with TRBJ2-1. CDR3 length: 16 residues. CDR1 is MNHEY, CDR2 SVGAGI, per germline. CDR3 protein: CASRISGTSSYNEQFF.

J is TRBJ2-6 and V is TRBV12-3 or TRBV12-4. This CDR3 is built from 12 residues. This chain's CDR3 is CASSHGANVLTF.

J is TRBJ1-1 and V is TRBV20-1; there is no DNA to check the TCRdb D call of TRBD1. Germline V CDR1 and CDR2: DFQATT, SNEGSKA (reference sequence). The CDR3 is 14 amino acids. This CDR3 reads CSASRDGTNTEAFF.

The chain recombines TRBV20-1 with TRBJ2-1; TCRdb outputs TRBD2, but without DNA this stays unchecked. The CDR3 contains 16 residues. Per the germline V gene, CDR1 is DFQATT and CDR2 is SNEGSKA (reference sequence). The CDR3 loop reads CSARQGSGRNNNEQFF.

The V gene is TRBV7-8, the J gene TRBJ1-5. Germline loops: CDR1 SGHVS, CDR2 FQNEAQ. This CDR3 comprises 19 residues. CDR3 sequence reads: CASSLKRATEVYSNQPQHF. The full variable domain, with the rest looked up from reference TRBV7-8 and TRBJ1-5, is GAGVSQSPRYKVAKRGQDVALRCDPISGHVSLFWYQQALGQGPEFLTYFQNEAQLDKSGLPSDRFFAERPEGSVSTLKIQRTQQEDSAVYLCASSLKRATEVYSNQPQHFGDGTRLSIL.

The CDR3 reads CSSSGLLAGGEQYF. The V call is TRBV20-1, the J call TRBJ2-7; the D gene TCRdb calls, TRBD2, cannot be checked with no DNA. Germline assignment: CDR1 DFQATT and CDR2 SNEGSKA (reference sequence). The CDR3 runs 14 residues.

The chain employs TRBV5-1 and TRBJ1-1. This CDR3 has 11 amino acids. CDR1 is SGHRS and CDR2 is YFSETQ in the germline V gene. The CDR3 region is CASRRDTEAFF.

CDR3 amino acids: CSAPQIAGTQETQYF. The rearrangement links TRBV20-1 to TRBJ2-5; the D call from TCRdb, TRBD2, cannot be confirmed without DNA. The CDR3 consists of 15 residues. CDR1 and CDR2 (germline): DFQATT, SNEGSKA (reference sequence).

CDR3: CASSETGHEQFF. This chain connects TRBV2 to TRBJ2-1. The CDR3 is 12 residues long. Per the germline V gene, CDR1 is SNHLY and CDR2 is FYNNEI.

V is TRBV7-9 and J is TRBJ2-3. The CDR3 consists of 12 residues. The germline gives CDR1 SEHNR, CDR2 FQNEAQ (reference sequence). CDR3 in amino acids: CASSSYYDTQYF.